This TCR beta chain is from a study of T cells after yellow fever vaccination. Between the trimmed V and J ends, which lost 2 bases and 7 bases, there was a span of 12 bases. The CDR3 spans 15 residues. A universal primer site and UMIs were added as TCR cDNA was made by 5'RACE template switching. TCRdb used MiXCR to reprocess the 5' RACE reads, holding one entry per CDR3 protein. The sample holds around 65,000 distinct CDR3 sequences, approximately 5.9% seen once. This clonotype was seen many times. Sequencing was performed on CD4+ T cells sorted from PBMCs, taken around 15 days after the first yellow fever vaccination. The rearrangement uses TRBV12-3 or TRBV12-4 and TRBJ1-6; D ambiguous. The receptor was isolated from a man younger than 30 who received the YFV17D yellow fever vaccine. In nucleotides, the CDR3 is TGTGCCAGCAGTTTAAGGTCCGGCAGAAATTCACCCCTCCACTTT. Translating gives CASSLRSGRNSPLHF.